These T cell receptor beta chains were read from a single sample in a study of regulatory T cells in long-lasting Graves disease. From the multiplex PCR reads, TCRdb called clonotypes with MiXCR, one entry per CDR3 protein. The sample has approximately 540,000 distinct CDR3 sequences; approximately 12% are singletons. This same sample was also taken into another study, of T cells in Graves' hyperthyroidism and ophthalmopathy.

Sample: peripheral blood mononuclear cells (PBMCs), taken at new diagnosis, from a patient treated with antithyroid drugs. The receptors shown here come from a woman aged 25 to 45 with Graves disease. CDR3s include the opening cysteine and the closing phenylalanine or tryptophan. D genes are given only for firm matches. Size tells how often a clone was seen (once, few, many) or the class of an expanded clone, and some rows leave it out.

length: 16
size: few
D: TRBD1
J: TRBJ1-1
V: TRBV19
DNA: TGTGCCAGTACCCTCCGCTACAGGGGGATGGACACTGAAGCTTTCTTT
CDR3: CASTLRYRGMDTEAFF

length: 14
size: NA
D: TRBD1
J: TRBJ2-7
V: TRBV27
DNA: TGTGCCAGCAGTCCCGGGGACAGCGTTCACGAGCAGTACTTC
CDR3: CASSPGDSVHEQYF

length: 13
size: many
D: NA
J: TRBJ2-5
V: TRBV5-1
DNA: TGCGCCAGCAGCTTGATGGCCCAAGAGACCCAGTACTTC
CDR3: CASSLMAQETQYF

length: 10
size: NA
D: NA
J: TRBJ2-1
V: TRBV29-1
DNA: TGCAGCGTTGTGGCAGCTGAGCAGTTCTTC
CDR3: CSVVAAEQFF

length: 12
size: NA
D: NA
J: TRBJ1-2
V: TRBV20-1
DNA: TGCAGTGCTAGAGGTCAGAGGGACGGCTACACCTTC
CDR3: CSARGQRDGYTF

length: 14
size: NA
D: NA
J: TRBJ1-5
V: TRBV19
DNA: TGTGCCAGTAGTATCCCAGGGGAAAGTCCGCCCCAGCATTTT
CDR3: CASSIPGESPPQHF

length: 13
size: NA
D: NA
J: TRBJ1-1
V: TRBV30
DNA: TGTGCCTGGGGACCAGGGCGGTTCGCTGAAGCTTTCTTT
CDR3: CAWGPGRFAEAFF

length: 13
size: few
D: NA
J: TRBJ1-1
V: TRBV29-1
DNA: TGCAGCGGGGGGGGAGGTGGGAACACTGAAGCTTTCTTT
CDR3: CSGGGGGNTEAFF

length: 14
size: NA
D: NA
J: TRBJ1-2
V: TRBV27
DNA: TGTGCCAGCAGTTTATCACCCCTAGAGTATGGCTACACCTTC
CDR3: CASSLSPLEYGYTF

length: 16
size: NA
D: TRBD2
J: TRBJ2-1
V: TRBV12-3/TRBV12-4
DNA: TGTGCCAGCAGTCTTCGACTAGCGGGAGGATACAATGAGCAGTCCTTC
CDR3: CASSLRLAGGYNEQSF

length: 15
size: many
D: TRBD1
J: TRBJ1-3
V: TRBV6-2/TRBV6-3
DNA: TGTGCCAGCAGTTACGACAGGGACTCTGGAAACACCATATATTTT
CDR3: CASSYDRDSGNTIYF

length: 17
size: NA
D: NA
J: TRBJ2-6
V: TRBV7-3
DNA: TGTGCCAGCAGACCCACCCCAACAGGCTCTGGGGCCAACGTCCTGACTTTC
CDR3: CASRPTPTGSGANVLTF

length: 16
size: many
D: NA
J: TRBJ1-4
V: TRBV20-1
DNA: TGCAGTGCTAGCCCTACCGGGACACCAACTAATGAAAAACTGTTTTTT
CDR3: CSASPTGTPTNEKLFF

length: 16
size: few
D: NA
J: TRBJ2-5
V: TRBV28
DNA: TGTGCCAGCACCCCCTCTTACGGACGGTCCGAGGAGACCCAGTACTTC
CDR3: CASTPSYGRSEETQYF

length: 15
size: few
D: TRBD2
J: TRBJ2-7
V: TRBV28
DNA: TGTGCCAGCAGCCCCCCCGGGGGGTTGGGCTACGAGCAGTACTTC
CDR3: CASSPPGGLGYEQYF

length: 17
size: many
D: TRBD2
J: TRBJ2-1
V: TRBV7-8
DNA: TGTGCCAGCAGATTTCGGACTAGCGGGAGCTCCTACAATGAGCAGTTCTTC
CDR3: CASRFRTSGSSYNEQFF

length: 13
size: many
D: NA
J: TRBJ1-2
V: TRBV6-1
DNA: TGTGCCAGCAGTACCCCCGCGGGGTATGGCTACACCTTC
CDR3: CASSTPAGYGYTF

length: 15
size: many
D: NA
J: TRBJ1-1
V: TRBV11-2
DNA: TGCGCCAGCAGCTCAACGGGGGGGCACAACACTGAAGCTTTCTTT
CDR3: CASSSTGGHNTEAFF

length: 13
size: many
D: NA
J: TRBJ2-1
V: TRBV11-3
DNA: TGTGCCAGCAGCTTAGAATTAGGAGCGCAGCAGTTCTTC
CDR3: CASSLELGAQQFF

length: 15
size: many
D: NA
J: TRBJ2-7
V: TRBV20-1
DNA: TGCAGTGCTAGAGACCCGGGACGAGGCTCCTACGAGCAGTACTTC
CDR3: CSARDPGRGSYEQYF

length: 15
size: few
D: NA
J: TRBJ1-1
V: TRBV6-2/TRBV6-3
DNA: TGTGCCAGCAGTGAATTTACAGGGCTCGTCACTGAAGCTTTCTTT
CDR3: CASSEFTGLVTEAFF

length: 15
size: many
D: NA
J: TRBJ2-5
V: TRBV4-1
DNA: TGCGCCAGCAGCCAAGTCCGACAGCGGAAAGAGACCCAGTACTTC
CDR3: CASSQVRQRKETQYF

length: 13
size: NA
D: NA
J: TRBJ2-7
V: TRBV28
DNA: TGTGCCAGCGGAAACTCGGCAACCTACGAGCAGTACTTC
CDR3: CASGNSATYEQYF

length: 15
size: many
D: TRBD1
J: TRBJ2-3
V: TRBV11-2
DNA: TGTGCCAGCACTTATGGACAGGTACCTACAGATACGCAGTATTTT
CDR3: CASTYGQVPTDTQYF

length: 15
size: many
D: TRBD2
J: TRBJ2-7
V: TRBV12-3/TRBV12-4
DNA: TGTGCCAGCAGCCGATCTAGCGGTTCTGCCTACGAGCAGTACTTC
CDR3: CASSRSSGSAYEQYF

length: 18
size: NA
D: TRBD2
J: TRBJ2-1
V: TRBV12-5
DNA: TGTGCTAGTGGTTTGGTCATGACTAGCGGCACAATTTACAATGAGCAGTTCTTC
CDR3: CASGLVMTSGTIYNEQFF

length: 15
size: many
D: TRBD1
J: TRBJ1-6
V: TRBV18
DNA: TGTGCCAGCTCACCACCGGAAGGGGGCAATTCACCCCTCCACTTT
CDR3: CASSPPEGGNSPLHF

length: 15
size: few
D: NA
J: TRBJ2-3
V: TRBV7-2
DNA: TGTGCCAGCAGCGACAGGTCAACGAGCACAGATACGCAGTATTTT
CDR3: CASSDRSTSTDTQYF